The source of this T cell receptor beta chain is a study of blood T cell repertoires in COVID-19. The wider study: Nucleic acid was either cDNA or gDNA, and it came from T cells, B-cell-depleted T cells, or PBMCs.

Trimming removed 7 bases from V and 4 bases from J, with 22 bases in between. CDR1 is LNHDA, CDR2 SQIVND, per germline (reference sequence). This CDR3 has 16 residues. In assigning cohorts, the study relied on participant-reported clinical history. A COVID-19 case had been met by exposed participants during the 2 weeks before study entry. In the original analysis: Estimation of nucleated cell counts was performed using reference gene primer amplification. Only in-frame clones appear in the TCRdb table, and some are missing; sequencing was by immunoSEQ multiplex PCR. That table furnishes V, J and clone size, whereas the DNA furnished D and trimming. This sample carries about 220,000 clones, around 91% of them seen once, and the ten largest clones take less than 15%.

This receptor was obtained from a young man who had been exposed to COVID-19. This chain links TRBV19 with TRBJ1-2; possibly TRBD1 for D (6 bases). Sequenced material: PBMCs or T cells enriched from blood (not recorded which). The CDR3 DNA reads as TGTGCCAGTACATCGAGGGGGGGGATTCGTGCCTATGGCTACACCTTC. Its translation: CASTSRGGIRAYGYTF.